These 30 T cell receptor beta chains were sequenced from one sample in a study of blood T cell repertoires in COVID-19. Clones were read by immunoSEQ multiplex PCR, and TCRdb kept only the in-frame ones, dropping some. The sample lists 130,000 or so clones, over 70% occurring once. The sample comprised peripheral blood. The source of these receptors is a man aged 55 to 70 with active or convalescent COVID-19.

V gene TRBV19 combines with J gene TRBJ1-5, with TRBD1 matching over 9 bases. Unmatched junction bases numbered 6, after V lost 7 bases and J lost 2 bases. CDR1 and CDR2 from the germline V gene are LNHDA and SQIVND (reference sequence). The CDR3 covers 15 residues. CDR3 DNA: TGTGCCAGTACCAGACAGGGGGAAGGCAATCAGCCCCAGCATTTT. This sequence encodes CASTRQGEGNQPQHF.

This chain uses TRBV7-3 with TRBJ2-5; the D gene is possibly TRBD2 (5 bases). Trimming removed 6 bases from V and 5 bases from J, with 22 bases in between. CDR1 and CDR2 from the germline V gene are SGHTA and FQGTGA. The CDR3 spans 16 residues. CDR3 DNA sequence: TGTGCCAGCAGAAAAAACCCGGGAACTGGGCGGGAGACCCAGTACTTC. It translates to CASRKNPGTGRETQYF.

The rearrangement uses TRBV6-5 and TRBJ1-1, with unresolved D. This CDR3 has 14 amino acids. The germline gives CDR1 MNHEY, CDR2 SVGAGI. Trimming took off 0 bases at V and 6 bases at J, with 11 bases between the two ends. The CDR3 spells CASSYSRARAEAFF. The CDR3 nucleotides are TGTGCCAGCAGTTACTCACGTGCGAGGGCTGAAGCTTTCTTT.

This chain uses TRBV6-5 with TRBJ2-7, with D possibly matching TRBD2 (5 bases). The CDR3 totals 15 residues. In germline, CDR1 is MNHEY, CDR2 SVGAGI. Between the trimmed V and J ends, which lost 5 bases and 2 bases, there was a span of 16 bases. The CDR3, as DNA: TGTGCCAGCAGTCCCCTTTCGGGGAAGCCCTACGAGCAGTACTTC. Its protein is CASSPLSGKPYEQYF.

The CDR3 here is CASSPPSLDTQYF. DNA of the CDR3: TGTGCCAGCTCACCACCGAGCTTGGATACGCAGTATTTT. The rearrangement uses TRBV18 and TRBJ2-3; no clear D gene. Germline loops: CDR1 KGHSH, CDR2 LQKENI. Between the trimmed V and J ends, which lost 0 bases and 6 bases, there was a span of 7 bases. The CDR3 is 13 residues long.

This clone has just a few counts. The chain carries TRBV2 and TRBJ2-1; 11 positions match TRBD1. This CDR3 has 15 residues. V lost 7 bases, J lost 6 bases, and 8 bases stayed unmatched. The germline gives CDR1 SNHLY, CDR2 FYNNEI. The CDR3 protein is CASTPRDRGSNEQFF. The CDR3, as DNA: TGTGCCAGCACCCCCCGGGACAGGGGGTCCAATGAGCAGTTCTTC.

This chain links TRBV10-1 with TRBJ2-5; the match to TRBD1 covers 9 bases. The CDR3 runs 15 residues. V lost 2 bases and J lost 5; bases outside the gene matches: 6. Germline CDR1 reads WNHNN; CDR2 reads SYGVQD (reference sequence). The CDR3 region is CASSEGQGLLETQYF. CDR3 DNA: TGCGCCAGCAGTGAGGGACAGGGGCTACTGGAGACCCAGTACTTC.

V and J are TRBV18 and TRBJ2-2; 9 bases line up with TRBD2. CDR3 length: 16 residues. Germline trimming cut 6 bases from V and 1 base from J; bases unmatched to any gene: 6. Germline V gene sequence: CDR1 KGHSH, CDR2 LQKENI. The CDR3 spells CASSPGTSRNTGELFF. CDR3 nucleotide sequence: TGTGCCAGCTCGCCGGGGACTAGCAGGAACACCGGGGAGCTGTTTTTT.

V usage is TRBV9 and J usage is TRBJ2-1, with 9 bases lining up with TRBD2. The CDR3 length is 16 residues. The J segment lost 7 bases and the V segment lost 0 bases, leaving 8 bases of the junction unmatched. Germline V gene data show CDR1 as SGDLS and CDR2 as YYNGEE. The CDR3: CASSVVSSGSSNEQFF. The CDR3 DNA sequence: TGTGCCAGCAGCGTAGTAAGTAGCGGGAGTTCAAATGAGCAGTTCTTC.

This clone was counted a few times. The V and J genes are TRBV30 and TRBJ1-3; D perhaps matches TRBD1 (6 bases). The V and J ends lost 4 bases and 0 bases respectively, with 13 bases between them. Germline assignment: CDR1 GTSNPN and CDR2 SVGIG (reference sequence). This CDR3 has 15 residues. The CDR3 bases are TGTGCCTGGAAACGAGACAGGATCTCTGGAAACACCATATATTTT. Amino acids: CAWKRDRISGNTIYF. The full variable domain, completed using reference TRBV30 and TRBJ1-3, is SQTIHQWPATLVQPVGSPLSLECTVEGTSNPNLYWYRQAAGRGLQLLFYSVGIGQISSEVPQNLSASRPQDRQFILSSKKLLLSDSGFYLCAWKRDRISGNTIYFGEGSWLTVV.

The J gene is TRBJ2-1, the V gene TRBV9; 10 bases fit TRBD1. CDR3 length: 15 amino acids. V trimming: 4 bases; J trimming: 6 bases; junction bases outside the gene matches: 7. Looked up from germline, CDR1 is SGDLS and CDR2 is YYNGEE. The CDR3 sequence: CASSQRQGAGNEQFF. The CDR3 bases are TGTGCCAGCAGCCAACGACAGGGGGCAGGCAATGAGCAGTTCTTC.

There are a few counts of this clone. Other nucleotide sequences from this sample produce the same CDR3. The V and J genes are TRBV18 and TRBJ1-5; no clear D gene. Germline V lookup: CDR1 KGHSH, CDR2 LQKENI. CDR3 size: 15 residues. V lost 1 base, J lost 0 bases, and 7 bases lay in between. The CDR3 region is CASSPLGDSNQPQHF. The DNA of the CDR3 is TGTGCCAGCTCACCACTCGGGGATAGCAATCAGCCCCAGCATTTT.

This sequence joins TRBV2 and TRBJ1-4; 7 bases align to TRBD1. The CDR3 covers 14 residues. The junction had 1 base not matched to a gene; V was cut back by 6 bases and J by 0 bases. Germline CDR1 reads SNHLY; CDR2 reads FYNNEI. CDR3 residues: CASRGTATNEKLFF. The CDR3 DNA is TGTGCCAGCAGGGGGACAGCAACTAATGAAAAACTGTTTTTT. The variable domain in full, completed from reference TRBV2 and TRBJ1-4, reads EPEVTQTPSHQVTQMGQEVILRCVPISNHLYFYWYRQILGQKVEFLVSFYNNEISEKSEIFDDQFSVERPDGSNFTLKIRSTKLEDSAMYFCASRGTATNEKLFFGSGTQLSVL.

The V call is TRBV28, the J call TRBJ2-3; D perhaps matches TRBD2 (7 bases). This CDR3 contains 17 residues. Germline assignment: CDR1 MDHEN and CDR2 SYDVKM. The ends were cut back, 5 bases at V and 6 bases at J, with 24 bases in the middle. The CDR3 DNA reads TGTGCCAGCAGTCCGGTAGTGGGGGCGGGAGCGGCGGATACGCAGTATTTT. The encoded protein is CASSPVVGAGAADTQYF. Looking up the rest from reference TRBV28 and TRBJ2-3 gives the full variable domain: DVKVTQSSRYLVKRTGEKVFLECVQDMDHENMFWYRQDPGLGLRLIYFSYDVKMKEKGDIPEGYSVSREKKERFSLILESASTNQTSMYLCASSPVVGAGAADTQYFGPGTRLTVL.

The chain uses TRBV29-1 and TRBJ2-1; 8 positions agree with TRBD2. CDR3 length: 14 residues. With V trimmed by 4 bases and J by 4 bases, 6 bases remained unmatched. Germline values: CDR1 SQVTM, CDR2 ANQGSEA. The CDR3 here is CSVARTSRYNEQFF. CDR3 nucleotides: TGCAGCGTTGCTAGGACTAGCAGGTACAATGAGCAGTTCTTC.

The chain employs TRBV28 and TRBJ2-1, with 9 bases matching TRBD2. The V segment lost 8 bases and the J segment 7 bases; nucleotides outside the gene matches: 9. The CDR3 totals 14 residues. Germline assignment: CDR1 MDHEN and CDR2 SYDVKM. The CDR3 DNA follows: TGTGCCAGCCCGGAGCGGGAGGTCGGAAATGAGCAGTTCTTC. Translation: CASPEREVGNEQFF.

The genes are TRBV4-1 and TRBJ1-1, with 7 bases identical to TRBD1. The CDR3 consists of 16 residues. Germline V gene lookup returns CDR1 MGHRA and CDR2 YSYEKL. The J segment lost 4 bases and the V segment lost 0 bases, leaving 8 bases of the junction unmatched. In DNA form, the CDR3 reads TGCGCCAGCAGCCAAGATAAGAGGGGGCAGGGCACTGAAGCTTTCTTT. Protein sequence: CASSQDKRGQGTEAFF.

This chain uses TRBV6-1 with TRBJ1-2; the D is unclear. This CDR3 is built from 13 residues. Germline V gene sequence: CDR1 MNHNS, CDR2 SASEGT. Trimming took off 2 bases at V and 8 bases at J, with 12 bases between the two ends. The CDR3 coding sequence is TGTGCCAGCAGTGAATCTCCTTTCAGGGGCTACACCTTC. Amino acid sequence: CASSESPFRGYTF.

CDR3 DNA: TGTGCCAGCAGAGAGACAGGGGCGATCACAGATACGCAGTATTTT. Its protein product is CASRETGAITDTQYF. This chain joins TRBV6-6 and TRBJ2-3; 8 nucleotides match TRBD1. The germline V gene encodes CDR1 MNHNY and CDR2 SVGAGI (reference sequence). The CDR3 spans 15 residues. Trimming at V came to 6 bases and at J to 2 bases, leaving 7 bases not matched to a gene.

As for this clone: Relative to the germline gene, one junction end is altered; a read error may explain this. The J gene is TRBJ2-1, the V gene TRBV6-4; 8 bases match TRBD1. The CDR3 extends over 20 amino acids. Germline V gene data show CDR1 as MRHNA and CDR2 as SNTAGT. The CDR3 here is CASSDRDRTTFSASRNGQFF. CDR3 nucleotides: TGTGCCAGCAGTGACCGGGACAGGACGACGTTCAGCGCCAGTCGGAATGGGCAGTTCTTC.

V usage is TRBV7-9 and J usage is TRBJ2-5, with D possibly TRBD2 on 6 matching bases. This CDR3 comprises 13 residues. Germline V gene sequence: CDR1 SEHNR, CDR2 FQNEAQ (reference sequence). With 6 bases removed from V and 4 bases from J, the gap between germline ends came to 12 bases. The CDR3 reads CASSRDSRETQYF. The CDR3 region has the DNA TGTGCCAGCAGTCGGGACTCAAGAGAGACCCAGTACTTC.

This chain joins TRBV12-3 or TRBV12-4 and TRBJ2-7; a weak D match, TRBD2 (5 bases). Trimming shortened V by 6 bases and J by 1 base, and 7 bases separated the two germline ends. CDR3 size: 12 residues. The CDR3 is CASRGLSYEQYF. CDR3 bases: TGTGCCAGCAGAGGACTGTCCTACGAGCAGTACTTC.

This clone was counted once. This chain links TRBV5-5 with TRBJ1-2, with D possibly matching TRBD1 (6 bases). Germline V gene sequence: CDR1 SGHKS, CDR2 YYEKEE (reference sequence). V lost 4 bases and J lost 4, with 26 bases in between. The CDR3 length is 18 residues. DNA of the CDR3: TGTGCCAGCAGCCGAACGAAGTCCGGGACACCGGGCGCCTATGGCTACACCTTC. Its translation: CASSRTKSGTPGAYGYTF.

This clone is categorized as medium-sized (0.01 to 0.1%). The rearrangement links TRBV19 to TRBJ1-5; D not resolved. The CDR3 totals 14 residues. Deletions cut 4 bases from V and 0 bases from J, with 7 bases between. CDR1 LNHDA and CDR2 SQIVND come from the germline V gene (reference sequence). The CDR3 DNA reads as TGTGCCAGTAGTAACACGTATAGCAATCAGCCCCAGCATTTT. It is translated as CASSNTYSNQPQHF.

The gene calls are TRBV19 and TRBJ2-3, with TRBD1 as a possible D gene (5 bases). V was cut by 4 bases and J by 1 base, with 15 bases left in between. The CDR3 contains 16 residues. CDR1 is LNHDA, CDR2 SQIVND, per germline (reference sequence). For the CDR3, the DNA is TGTGCCAGTAGTAAGGCGCGACAGTTCGGCACAGATACGCAGTATTTT. It yields the protein CASSKARQFGTDTQYF.

The chain recombines TRBV28 with TRBJ2-7; 7 nucleotides line up with TRBD1. V lost 5 bases and J lost 2; bases outside the gene matches: 6. This CDR3 comprises 14 residues. Germline assignment: CDR1 MDHEN and CDR2 SYDVKM. CDR3 sequence (DNA): TGTGCCAGCAGTCTACAGGGGACGACCTACGAGCAGTACTTC. It codes for CASSLQGTTYEQYF.

The chain couples TRBV9 to TRBJ2-5, with 11 positions matching TRBD1. The J segment lost 4 bases and the V segment lost 0 bases, leaving 2 bases of the junction unmatched. Per the germline V gene, CDR1 is SGDLS and CDR2 is YYNGEE. The CDR3 extends over 15 amino acids. CDR3 residues: CASSVGGTGGETQYF. The DNA of the CDR3 is TGTGCCAGCAGCGTAGGGGGGACAGGGGGAGAGACCCAGTACTTC.

The rearrangement uses TRBV5-4 and TRBJ2-3; D not resolved. Trimming removed 0 bases at V and 0 bases at J, with 8 bases between. This CDR3 has 15 residues. Germline CDR1 reads SGHNT; CDR2 reads YYREEE (reference sequence). For the CDR3, the DNA is TGTGCCAGCAGCTTGGGCGGCAGAAGCACAGATACGCAGTATTTT. Its protein product is CASSLGGRSTDTQYF.

J is TRBJ2-7 and V is TRBV15, with TRBD2 identical over 11 bases. V gave up 0 bases and J gave up 2 bases; unmatched junction bases: 3. CDR1 and CDR2 (germline): LNHNV, YYDKDF (reference sequence). This CDR3 contains 16 residues. The CDR3 sequence is CATSRDRGLAAYEQYF. CDR3 DNA: TGTGCCACCAGCAGAGACCGGGGACTAGCGGCCTACGAGCAGTACTTC.

This clone was found once. This chain uses TRBV27 with TRBJ2-7, with 10 bases lining up with TRBD2. The CDR3 is 15 amino acids. Germline lookup yields CDR1 MNHEY and CDR2 SMNVEV (reference sequence). V gave up 6 bases and J gave up 3 bases; unmatched junction bases: 8. The CDR3 spells CASSPYLAGVYEQYF. CDR3 DNA sequence: TGTGCCAGCAGCCCCTACCTAGCGGGAGTCTACGAGCAGTACTTC.